Each of the 15 T cell receptor beta chains below was sequenced from the same sample in a study of blood T cells in healthy people across ages. Combining a sample-barcoded 5' primer with a J-beta primer mix, a second PCR ran for roughly 6 to 12 cycles. MiXCR, applied by TCRdb to the 5' RACE reads, yields one record per CDR3 protein. The table includes approximately 2,000,000 distinct CDR3 sequences, about two fifths detected once. The sequenced sample consisted of blood. The receptors originated from a human donor in good health.

The chain recombines TRBV7-3 with TRBJ1-2; 8 nucleotides line up with TRBD1. Losses at the gene ends were 8 bases for V and 5 bases for J; bases not matched to a gene: 13. The germline V gene has CDR1 SGHTA and CDR2 FQGTGA. This CDR3 is built from 15 residues. The CDR3 nucleotides read TGTGCCAGCTCCAAGGACAGGGCCTCCTCTTATGGCTACACCTTC. Its protein is CASSKDRASSYGYTF.

This clonotype was detected a few times. The chain employs TRBV11-2 and TRBJ1-5, with a weak D call TRBD1 (6 bases). The germline gives CDR1 SGHAT, CDR2 FQNNGV. Trimming took 5 bases from V and 7 from J, leaving 12 bases between them. CDR3 length equals 13 residues. The CDR3 region is CASSQGSRQPQHF. CDR3 in DNA: TGTGCCAGCAGCCAGGGGTCCAGGCAGCCCCAGCATTTT.

This clonotype was seen only a few times. The junction differs from germline at one of its ends, possibly a read error. This chain connects TRBV20-1 to TRBJ2-3, with 7 positions matching TRBD1. This CDR3 spans 11 amino acids. Germline values: CDR1 DFQATT, CDR2 SNEGSKA (reference sequence). The CDR3 DNA sequence: TGCAGTGCTAGTAGGACAGGTGCCCTTCCTTTT. This translates into CSASRTGALPF.

This clonotype was seen only a few times. The chain carries TRBV19 and TRBJ2-3, with TRBD2 matching 7 bases. The germline V gene encodes CDR1 LNHDA and CDR2 SQIVND (reference sequence). The trim removed 6 bases at V and 3 bases at J, leaving 9 bases unmatched. CDR3 length: 15 amino acids. This CDR3 is CASSPDREETDTQYF. The CDR3, as DNA: TGTGCCAGTAGCCCCGACCGGGAGGAAACAGATACGCAGTATTTT.

The rearrangement uses TRBV5-6 and TRBJ2-1, with 7 bases fitting TRBD2. Germline CDR1 SGHDT, CDR2 YYEEEE. This CDR3 contains 15 residues. The ends lost 3 bases at V and 9 bases at J; junction bases unmatched: 12. The CDR3 sequence is CASSWGREMNVEQFF. For the CDR3, the DNA is TGTGCCAGCAGCTGGGGGAGGGAGATGAATGTTGAGCAGTTCTTC.

The chain employs TRBV29-1 and TRBJ1-5, with 12 positions matching TRBD1. The germline V gene has CDR1 SQVTM and CDR2 ANQGSEA. CDR3 length equals 13 residues. V trimming: 7 bases; J trimming: 7 bases; junction bases outside the gene matches: 5. This CDR3 is CSATGTGGQPQHF. The CDR3 DNA is TGCAGCGCTACCGGGACAGGGGGCCAGCCCCAGCATTTT.

This clonotype was detected a few times. This chain uses TRBV25-1 with TRBJ1-2; TRBD1 matches 8 bases. CDR3 length: 15 residues. CDR1 and CDR2 (germline): MGHDK, SYGVNS. J gave up 2 bases and V 5 bases, and 7 bases lay outside the gene matches. CDR3 nucleotides: TGTGCCAGCAGTAAATGGACAGGGCTAAACTATGGCTACACCTTC. It codes for CASSKWTGLNYGYTF.

The chain couples TRBV15 to TRBJ1-5; TRBD1 aligns across 10 bases. The CDR3 extends over 16 amino acids. Germline V lookup: CDR1 LNHNV, CDR2 YYDKDF (reference sequence). Unmatched junction bases numbered 6, after V lost 2 bases and J lost 5 bases. Here the CDR3 DNA reads TGTGCCACCAGCAGACTAACCGGGACAGGGGATCAGCCCCAGCATTTT. Amino acid sequence: CATSRLTGTGDQPQHF.

This clonotype appeared once. The chain is built from TRBV6-6 and TRBJ1-5; D is perhaps TRBD1 (5 bases). Germline V lookup: CDR1 MNHNY, CDR2 SVGAGI (reference sequence). This CDR3 comprises 16 residues. The germline V and J ends were trimmed by 0 bases and 2 bases, with 11 bases remaining between them. CDR3 loop: CASSYSGGIGNQPQHF. CDR3 nucleotide sequence: TGTGCCAGCAGTTACTCCGGGGGGATAGGCAATCAGCCCCAGCATTTT.

The chain employs TRBV5-1 and TRBJ2-6, with TRBD1 identical over 11 bases. Unmatched junction bases numbered 8, after V lost 6 bases and J lost 3 bases. The CDR3 loop spans 17 amino acids. The germline gives CDR1 SGHRS, CDR2 YFSETQ. CDR3 sequence (DNA): TGCGCCAGCACCACTCGGACAGGGGGCAATGGGGCCAACGTCCTGACTTTC. Protein sequence: CASTTRTGGNGANVLTF.

This clonotype appeared many times. This sequence joins TRBV5-1 and TRBJ2-5; a possible D gene is TRBD2 (6 bases). The V and J ends lost 2 bases and 3 bases respectively, with 17 bases between them. Germline-derived CDR1 and CDR2 are SGHRS and YFSETQ. This CDR3 spans 16 amino acids. The CDR3: CASSLSGTPGEETQYF. The DNA for the CDR3 is TGCGCCAGCAGCTTATCCGGAACCCCGGGAGAAGAGACCCAGTACTTC. Supplemented by reference TRBV5-1 and TRBJ2-5, the full variable domain reads KAGVTQTPRYLIKTRGQQVTLSCSPISGHRSVSWYQQTPGQGLQFLFEYFSETQRNKGNFPGRFSGRQFSNSRSEMNVSTLELGDSALYLCASSLSGTPGEETQYFGPGTRLLVL.

V and J are TRBV30 and TRBJ2-3, with D perhaps TRBD1 (6 bases). Germline CDR1 is GTSNPN and CDR2 is SVGIG (reference sequence). V shed 4 bases and J shed 4 bases, with 24 bases lying between them. The CDR3 covers 17 residues. The chain's CDR3 is CAWKNWGLALLADTQYF. CDR3 nucleotides: TGTGCCTGGAAAAACTGGGGGCTGGCTCTTCTTGCAGATACGCAGTATTTT.

This clonotype appeared many times. V usage is TRBV6-4 and J usage is TRBJ2-3; 7 bases align to TRBD2. V trimming: 2 bases; J trimming: 1 base; junction bases outside the gene matches: 0. This CDR3 contains 14 residues. CDR1 is MRHNA, CDR2 SNTAGT, per germline. The CDR3 sequence is CASSDGGGTDTQYF. The CDR3 coding sequence is TGTGCCAGCAGTGACGGGGGGGGCACAGATACGCAGTATTTT.

The rearrangement joins TRBV21-1 to TRBJ2-7; the table's D call TRBD1 went unverified against the DNA. TRBV21-1 is a recognized pseudogene. The CDR3 has 14 residues. The CDR3 coding sequence is TGTGCCAGCAACCCCCAAGGGGGATCCTACGAGCAGTACTTC. Translation: CASNPQGGSYEQYF.

This clonotype was recorded only once. The V call is TRBV6-6, the J call TRBJ1-1; D perhaps matches TRBD1 (5 bases). There are 14 residues in the CDR3. Germline CDR1 is MNHNY and CDR2 is SVGAGI (reference sequence). V was cut by 0 bases and J by 8 bases, with 13 bases left in between. The CDR3 DNA sequence: TGTGCCAGCAGTTACTCGGAGGGGCGGAGAGAAGCTTTCTTT. As protein: CASSYSEGRREAFF.